The 18 T cell receptor beta chains below were found in one sample sequenced in a study of T-cell reconstitution after alpha-beta-depleted transplantation in children. Preparation of the TCRbeta library was carried out with unique molecular identifiers. TCRdb redid the calling of the PCR reads with MiXCR, one entry per CDR3 protein. In the table there are hundreds of thousands of distinct CDR3 sequences, about 15% of which are singletons. The sample here was PBMCs, mostly from graft donor cells, taken 360 days after TCRalphabeta/CD19-depleted stem cell transplant. All receptors come from a male patient under 18 who had a stem cell transplant for acute lymphoblastic leukemia, so the T cells may come from the graft donor.

There are a few counts of this clonotype. The rearrangement uses TRBV27 and TRBJ2-3, with D maybe TRBD2 (6 bases). Germline loops: CDR1 MNHEY, CDR2 SMNVEV (reference sequence). V lost 3 bases to trimming and J lost 2 bases, with 21 bases between them. The length of the CDR3 is 18 residues. The CDR3 sequence: CASSFRRGWEAVTDTQYF. CDR3 coding DNA: TGTGCCAGCAGTTTCAGACGGGGGTGGGAGGCCGTCACAGATACGCAGTATTTT.

This clonotype occurred many times. J is TRBJ2-2 and V is TRBV7-9; D gene unclear. The CDR3 loop spans 12 amino acids. Trimming cost V 8 bases and J 0 bases, with 4 bases left between them. CDR1 is SEHNR, CDR2 FQNEAQ, per germline (reference sequence). CDR3 in DNA: TGTGCCAGCCGGGCGAACACCGGGGAGCTGTTTTTT. Protein product: CASRANTGELFF.

This clonotype was counted between two and nine times. V gene TRBV14 combines with J gene TRBJ2-7, with D possibly matching TRBD2 (6 bases). Germline V gene data show CDR1 as SGHDN and CDR2 as FVKESK. The V and J ends lost 9 bases and 9 bases respectively, with 21 bases between them. This CDR3 is 13 amino acids long. CDR3 sequence: CASSLGREIWQYF. The CDR3 DNA is TGTGCCAGTTCGCTGGGACGGGAGATTTGGCAGTACTTC.

This clonotype occurred a few times. This CDR3 reads CATSDARGGINNEQFF. The CDR3, as DNA: TGTGCCACCAGTGATGCCAGGGGGGGGATTAACAATGAGCAGTTCTTC. V usage is TRBV24-1 and J usage is TRBJ2-1; perhaps D is TRBD1 or TRBD2 (7 bases each). V was pared by 3 bases and J by 5 bases, with 16 bases between. Germline CDR1 is KGHDR and CDR2 is SFDVKD. The CDR3 extends over 16 amino acids.

V is TRBV5-5 and J is TRBJ2-5, with D possibly called TRBD1 or TRBD2 (6 bases each). Looked up from germline, CDR1 is SGHKS and CDR2 is YYEKEE (reference sequence). The V end was cut by 2 bases, the J end by 5 bases, with 16 bases between. The CDR3 is 15 amino acids. CDR3 in amino acids: CASSFVAAQGETQYF. The CDR3 coding sequence is TGTGCCAGCAGCTTTGTAGCGGCCCAGGGGGAGACCCAGTACTTC.

This clonotype was seen repeatedly, ten times or more. V and J are TRBV5-6 and TRBJ2-1; D tentatively fits TRBD1 or TRBD2 (6 bases each). This CDR3 region has 15 residues. Germline lookup yields CDR1 SGHDT and CDR2 YYEEEE. Between the trimmed V and J ends, which lost 0 bases and 5 bases, there was a span of 12 bases. In DNA, the CDR3 is TGTGCCAGCAGCTTGGAGGGGGGAGGCCACAATGAGCAGTTCTTC. It is translated as CASSLEGGGHNEQFF.

This clonotype was detected only a few times. The rearrangement joins TRBV7-2 to TRBJ2-1, with 11 bases lining up with TRBD2. The germline V gene has CDR1 SGHTA and CDR2 FQGNSA. This CDR3 has 20 amino acids. Losses at the gene ends were 6 bases for V and 2 bases for J; bases not matched to a gene: 18. This chain's CDR3 is CASRHYRDRGLAGTYNEQFF. CDR3 sequence (DNA): TGTGCCAGCAGACATTATAGGGACCGTGGACTAGCGGGTACCTACAATGAGCAGTTCTTC.

The sample holds a few counts of this clonotype. The chain carries TRBV10-2 and TRBJ1-1, with D perhaps TRBD1 (5 bases). The CDR3 covers 15 residues. V lost 0 bases to trimming and J lost 0 bases, with 8 bases between them. Germline CDR1 reads WSHSY; CDR2 reads SAAADI. The CDR3 DNA reads as TGCGCCAGCAGTGAGTCCCGGACATTGAACACTGAAGCTTTCTTT. Its protein is CASSESRTLNTEAFF.

Only a few counts were recorded for this clonotype. The chain is built from TRBV7-2 and TRBJ1-6; D possibly corresponds to TRBD1 (5 bases). The V gene lost 5 bases and the J gene lost 7 bases, with 12 bases spanning the gap. The CDR3 totals 14 residues. Germline CDR1 is SGHTA and CDR2 is FQGNSA. The CDR3, as DNA: TGTGCCAGCAGCGGCAGGGTTGTCAATTCACCCCTCCACTTT. It codes for CASSGRVVNSPLHF.

The sample holds a few counts of this clonotype. J is TRBJ1-5 and V is TRBV6-6; tentative D call: TRBD1 (6 bases). The V end lost 6 bases, the J end lost 0 bases, and 18 bases lay between the germline ends. The CDR3 spans 17 residues. Germline CDR1 is MNHNY and CDR2 is SVGAGI (reference sequence). CDR3 sequence reads: CASRKWGPSYSNQPQHF. DNA of the CDR3: TGTGCCAGCAGGAAGTGGGGGCCATCCTATAGCAATCAGCCCCAGCATTTT.

The chain combines TRBV5-5 with TRBJ2-3; a possible D gene is TRBD1 (6 bases). The CDR3 is 14 amino acids. The V end was cut by 4 bases, the J end by 9 bases, with 18 bases between. Germline assignment: CDR1 SGHKS and CDR2 YYEKEE (reference sequence). The CDR3 region is CASSPGQLHGTQYF. In DNA, the CDR3 is TGTGCCAGCAGCCCCGGACAGTTGCATGGCACGCAGTATTTT.

V gene TRBV5-1 combines with J gene TRBJ2-1; perhaps TRBD2 as D (6 bases). V lost 6 bases and J 4 bases, leaving 14 bases between the germline ends. CDR3 length: 14 residues. The germline V gene encodes CDR1 SGHRS and CDR2 YFSETQ. In nucleotides, the CDR3 is TGCGCCAGCAATGTGGCAGGGACTTACAATGAGCAGTTCTTC. Amino acid sequence: CASNVAGTYNEQFF.

This clonotype was recorded many times. The V gene is TRBV5-1, the J gene TRBJ2-1; unclear D gene. This CDR3 has 11 amino acids. The V gene's germline CDR1 is SGHRS and CDR2 YFSETQ. V lost 4 bases and J lost 6, with 5 bases in between. The CDR3 bases are TGCGCCAGCAGCGCTAGCAATGAGCAGTTCTTC. Translation: CASSASNEQFF.

CDR3 amino acids: CASRRGGSPSTDTQYF. The CDR3 nucleotides are TGTGCCAGCAGGAGGGGCGGTAGCCCTAGCACAGATACGCAGTATTTT. The V gene is TRBV2, the J gene TRBJ2-3; D is possibly TRBD1 or TRBD2 (5 bases each). V gave up 6 bases and J gave up 0 bases, with 16 bases separating them. The CDR3 has 16 residues. CDR1 and CDR2 from the germline V gene are SNHLY and FYNNEI.

This sequence joins TRBV5-1 and TRBJ2-5; 9 nucleotides agree with TRBD1. Trimming took 1 base from V and 1 from J; bases not matched to a gene: 5. Germline V gives CDR1 SGHRS, CDR2 YFSETQ. The CDR3 runs to 16 residues. CDR3 sequence reads: CASSLRKGQGQETQYF. The CDR3 region has the DNA TGCGCCAGCAGCTTGCGAAAGGGACAGGGCCAAGAGACCCAGTACTTC.

The rearrangement joins TRBV10-2 to TRBJ2-3; 7 nucleotides agree with TRBD2. Germline loops: CDR1 WSHSY, CDR2 SAAADI. The CDR3 covers 18 residues. The ends lost 6 bases at V and 2 bases at J; junction bases unmatched: 17. The CDR3 sequence is CASSGPTVAGAVTDTQYF. DNA for the CDR3: TGCGCCAGCAGCGGGCCCACTGTGGCGGGAGCCGTCACAGATACGCAGTATTTT.

In its sample, this clonotype was seen a few times. V usage is TRBV11-2 and J usage is TRBJ2-7, with D possibly TRBD1 on 7 matching bases. Germline-derived CDR1 and CDR2 are SGHAT and FQNNGV. The CDR3 spans 15 residues. Trimming took off 5 bases at V and 4 bases at J, with 18 bases between the two ends. CDR3 loop: CASSADREDVYEQYF. The DNA of the CDR3 is TGTGCCAGCAGCGCTGACAGGGAGGACGTGTACGAGCAGTACTTC.

The V call is TRBV5-1, the J call TRBJ1-3, with a weak D call TRBD1 (5 bases). This CDR3 contains 16 residues. Germline V gene data show CDR1 as SGHRS and CDR2 as YFSETQ. With 0 bases removed from V and 2 bases from J, the gap between germline ends came to 12 bases. Here the CDR3 reads CASSLATGATGNTIYF. CDR3 sequence (DNA): TGCGCCAGCAGCTTGGCCACAGGTGCGACTGGAAACACCATATATTTT.